Included here is one T cell receptor (beta chain) sequence, with context. These data come from a study of blood T cell repertoires in COVID-19. Sequencing was performed with immunoSEQ multiplex PCR; in TCRdb, only in-frame clones are kept and a portion is missing. The data show about 270,000 clones, with roughly 86% seen just once and 5.5% to 6% held by the top ten. Germline-derived CDR1 and CDR2 are SEHNR and FQNEAQ (reference sequence). V lost 0 bases and J lost 10, with 15 bases in between. The CDR3 contains 15 residues. The sequence was obtained from a woman of 80 years or more with COVID-19, enrolled during active disease. The chain recombines TRBV7-9 with TRBJ2-2; a weak D match, TRBD1 (5 bases). Sequences were obtained from peripheral blood. CDR3 DNA: TGTGCCAGCAGCTTAGCCCCCCCAGGGATAGAGGAGCTGTTTTTT. Amino acids: CASSLAPPGIEELFF.